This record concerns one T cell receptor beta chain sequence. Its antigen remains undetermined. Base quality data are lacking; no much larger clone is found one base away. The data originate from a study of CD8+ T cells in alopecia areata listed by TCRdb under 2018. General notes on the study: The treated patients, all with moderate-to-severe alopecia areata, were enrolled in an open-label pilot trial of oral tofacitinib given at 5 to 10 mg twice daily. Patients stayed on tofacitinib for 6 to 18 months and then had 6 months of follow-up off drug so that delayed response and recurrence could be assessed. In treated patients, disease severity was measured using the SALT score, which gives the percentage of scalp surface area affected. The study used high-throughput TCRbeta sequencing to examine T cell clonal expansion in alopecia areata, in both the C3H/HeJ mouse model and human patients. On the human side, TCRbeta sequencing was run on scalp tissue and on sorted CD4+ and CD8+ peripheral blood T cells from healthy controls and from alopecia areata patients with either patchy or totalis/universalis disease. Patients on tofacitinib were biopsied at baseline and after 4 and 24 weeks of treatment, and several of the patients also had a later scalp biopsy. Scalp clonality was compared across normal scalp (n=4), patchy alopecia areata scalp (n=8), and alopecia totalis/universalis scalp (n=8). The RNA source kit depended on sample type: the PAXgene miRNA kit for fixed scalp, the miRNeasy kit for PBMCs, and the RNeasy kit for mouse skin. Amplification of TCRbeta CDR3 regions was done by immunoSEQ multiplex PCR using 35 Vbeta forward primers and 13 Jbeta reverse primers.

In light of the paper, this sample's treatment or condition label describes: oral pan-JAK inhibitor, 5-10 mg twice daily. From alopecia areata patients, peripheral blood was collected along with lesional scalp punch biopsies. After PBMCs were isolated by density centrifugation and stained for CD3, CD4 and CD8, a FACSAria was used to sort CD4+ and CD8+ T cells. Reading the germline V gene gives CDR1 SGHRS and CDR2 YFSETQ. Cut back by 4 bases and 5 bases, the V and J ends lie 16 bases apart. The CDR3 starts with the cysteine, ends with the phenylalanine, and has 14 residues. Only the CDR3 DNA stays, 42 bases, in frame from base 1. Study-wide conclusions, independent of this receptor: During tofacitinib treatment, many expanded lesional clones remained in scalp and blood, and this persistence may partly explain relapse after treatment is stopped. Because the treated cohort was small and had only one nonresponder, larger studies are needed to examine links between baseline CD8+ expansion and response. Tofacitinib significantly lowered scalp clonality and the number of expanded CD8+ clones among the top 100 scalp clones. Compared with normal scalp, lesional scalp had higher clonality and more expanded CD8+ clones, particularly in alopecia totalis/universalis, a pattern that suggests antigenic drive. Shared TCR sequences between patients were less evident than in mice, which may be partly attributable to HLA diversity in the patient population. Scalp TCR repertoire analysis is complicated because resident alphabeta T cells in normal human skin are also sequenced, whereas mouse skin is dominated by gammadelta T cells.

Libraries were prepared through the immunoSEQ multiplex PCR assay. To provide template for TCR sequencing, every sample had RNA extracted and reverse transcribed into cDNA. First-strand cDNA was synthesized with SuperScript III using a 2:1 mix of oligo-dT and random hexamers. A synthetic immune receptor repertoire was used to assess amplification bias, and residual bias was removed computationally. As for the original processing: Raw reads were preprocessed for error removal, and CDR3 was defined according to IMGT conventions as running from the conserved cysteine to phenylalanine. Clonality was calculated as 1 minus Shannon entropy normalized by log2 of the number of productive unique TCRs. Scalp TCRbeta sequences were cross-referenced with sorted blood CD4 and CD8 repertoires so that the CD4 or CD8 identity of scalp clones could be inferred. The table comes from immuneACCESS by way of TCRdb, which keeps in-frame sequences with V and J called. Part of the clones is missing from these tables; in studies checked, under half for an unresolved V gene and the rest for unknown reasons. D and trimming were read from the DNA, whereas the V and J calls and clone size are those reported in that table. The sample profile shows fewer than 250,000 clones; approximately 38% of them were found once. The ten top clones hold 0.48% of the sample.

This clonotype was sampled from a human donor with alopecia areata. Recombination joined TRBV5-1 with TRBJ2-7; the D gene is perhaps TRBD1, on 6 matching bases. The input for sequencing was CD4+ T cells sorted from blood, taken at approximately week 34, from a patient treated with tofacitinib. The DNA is TGCGCCAGCAGCAGCAGGGGCGACGGGGACGAGCAGTACTTC. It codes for CASSSRGDGDEQYF.